This is a list of T cell receptor beta chains from one sample in a study of T cell changes during pregnancy in multiple sclerosis. Repertoires were generated with immunoSEQ multiplex PCR, while TCRdb's copy carries only in-frame clones and drops some. This sample has 35,000 to 50,000 clones; about 88% occur once, and the top ten carry roughly 1.2%. Source: CD4+ T cells from peripheral blood mononuclear cells, taken in the second trimester of pregnancy. The receptors shown here come from a female donor with multiple sclerosis, enrolled in a pregnancy study. Each CDR3 is given with its conserved first and last residue. Each record gives: D gene, V gene, J gene, clone size, CDR3 protein, CDR3 DNA. A D gene is named only where the DNA matches it firmly. Size tells how often a clone was seen (once, few, many) or the class of an expanded clone, and some rows leave it out.

>TRBD1|TRBV18|TRBJ2-2|NA
CASSLGQTNTGELFF
TGTGCCAGCTCACTGGGACAGACAAACACCGGGGAGCTGTTTTTT
>TRBD2|TRBV10-3|TRBJ2-3|NA
CAISERGTSASTDTQYF
TGTGCCATCAGTGAACGGGGGACTAGCGCTAGCACAGATACGCAGTATTTT
>NA|TRBV11-2|TRBJ2-2|NA
CASSLPPPSTGELFF
TGTGCCAGCAGCCTTCCACCCCCTAGCACCGGGGAGCTGTTTTTT
>NA|TRBV5-4|TRBJ1-6|NA
CASSLAASGISPLHF
TGTGCCAGCAGCTTGGCCGCAAGCGGGATTTCACCCCTCCACTTT
>TRBD1|TRBV9|TRBJ1-1|NA
CASSVGTGGQRNTEAFF
TGTGCCAGCAGCGTAGGGACAGGGGGCCAAAGGAACACTGAAGCTTTCTTT
>TRBD2|TRBV5-4|TRBJ2-1|NA
CASSLDSGSNNEQFF
TGTGCCAGCAGCTTGGATAGCGGGAGCAACAATGAGCAGTTCTTC
>TRBD1|TRBV28|TRBJ1-4|NA
CASSLGDRGYEKLFF
TGTGCCAGCAGTTTGGGGGACAGGGGCTATGAAAAACTGTTTTTT
>TRBD1|TRBV9|TRBJ1-1|NA
CASSADIQGWNTEAFF
TGTGCCAGCAGCGCCGACATACAGGGGTGGAACACTGAAGCTTTCTTT
>TRBD1|TRBV29-1|TRBJ1-4|NA
CSVGGGNEKLFF
TGCAGCGTTGGAGGGGGCAATGAAAAACTGTTTTTT
>NA|TRBV7-7|TRBJ2-6|NA
CASSPRQAVTPGANVLTF
TGTGCTAGCAGCCCGAGACAGGCTGTAACCCCTGGGGCCAACGTCCTGACTTTC
>NA|TRBV7-9|TRBJ1-2|NA
CASSLARQSGGYTF
TGTGCCAGCAGCTTAGCGCGACAGAGTGGTGGCTACACCTTC
>TRBD2|TRBV19|TRBJ2-7|NA
CASSIKGLAGAGSYEQYF
TGTGCCAGTAGTATAAAGGGGCTAGCGGGAGCGGGCTCCTACGAGCAGTACTTC
>TRBD2|TRBV19|TRBJ2-1|NA
CASNLAVPAGSYNEQFF
TGTGCCAGTAACCTAGCGGTCCCAGCGGGCTCCTACAATGAGCAGTTCTTC
>TRBD2|TRBV9|TRBJ2-7|NA
CASSVEAGGTYEQYF
TGTGCCAGCAGCGTAGAGGCGGGAGGTACCTACGAGCAGTACTTC
>TRBD2|TRBV27|TRBJ2-1|NA
CASSFRTSGSNEQFF
TGTGCCAGCAGTTTTCGAACTAGCGGATCCAATGAGCAGTTCTTC
>NA|TRBV6-5|TRBJ1-6|few
CASSSFAGSGNSPLHF
TGTGCCAGCAGTTCCTTCGCCGGTTCGGGGAATTCACCCCTCCACTTT
>NA|TRBV5-1|TRBJ2-7|NA
CASRSGHHSSEQYF
TGCGCCAGCAGGTCAGGACACCATTCTTCCGAGCAGTACTTC
>TRBD1|TRBV6-5|TRBJ1-2|NA
CASSYRTTGDNYGYTF
TGTGCCAGCAGTTACCGGACGACAGGGGACAACTATGGCTACACCTTC
>NA|TRBV11-1|TRBJ2-1|NA
CASSLVAGPYNEQFF
TGTGCCAGCAGCTTAGTTGCGGGGCCCTACAATGAGCAGTTCTTC
>TRBD2|TRBV19|TRBJ2-1|NA
CASSPGLAGGGSYNEQFF
TGTGCCAGTAGTCCGGGACTAGCGGGAGGGGGCTCCTACAATGAGCAGTTCTTC
>TRBD1|TRBV19|TRBJ1-2|NA
CASSRDRSRGYTF
TGTGCCAGTAGCCGGGACAGGTCTAGGGGCTACACCTTC
>TRBD2|TRBV9|TRBJ2-1|NA
CASSAGLAGGENEQFF
TGTGCCAGCAGCGCCGGACTAGCGGGAGGAGAGAATGAGCAGTTCTTC